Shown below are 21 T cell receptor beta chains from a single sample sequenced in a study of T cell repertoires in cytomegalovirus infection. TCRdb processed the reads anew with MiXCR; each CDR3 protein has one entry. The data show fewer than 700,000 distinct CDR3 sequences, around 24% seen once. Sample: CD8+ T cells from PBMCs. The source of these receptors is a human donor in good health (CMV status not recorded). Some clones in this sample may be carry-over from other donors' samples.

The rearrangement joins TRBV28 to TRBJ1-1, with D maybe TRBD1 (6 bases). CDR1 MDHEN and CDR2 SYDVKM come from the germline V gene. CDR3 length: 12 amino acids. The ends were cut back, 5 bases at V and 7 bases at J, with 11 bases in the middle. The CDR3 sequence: CASSKGQYEAFF. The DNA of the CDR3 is TGTGCCAGCAGTAAAGGACAGTATGAAGCTTTCTTT. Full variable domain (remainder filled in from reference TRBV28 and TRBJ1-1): DVKVTQSSRYLVKRTGEKVFLECVQDMDHENMFWYRQDPGLGLRLIYFSYDVKMKEKGDIPEGYSVSREKKERFSLILESASTNQTSMYLCASSKGQYEAFFGQGTRLTVV.

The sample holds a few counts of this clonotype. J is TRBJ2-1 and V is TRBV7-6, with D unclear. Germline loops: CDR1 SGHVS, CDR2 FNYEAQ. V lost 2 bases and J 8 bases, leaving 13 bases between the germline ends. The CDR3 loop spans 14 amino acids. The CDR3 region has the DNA TGTGCCAGCAGCTTAAGGCCCCCCGGTGATGAGCAGTTCTTC. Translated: CASSLRPPGDEQFF.

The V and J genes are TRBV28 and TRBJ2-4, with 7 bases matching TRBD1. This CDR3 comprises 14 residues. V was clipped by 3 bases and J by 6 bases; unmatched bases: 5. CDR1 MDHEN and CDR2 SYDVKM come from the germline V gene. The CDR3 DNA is TGTGCCAGCAGTTTCGGGGACAGACCAAACATTCAGTACTTC. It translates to CASSFGDRPNIQYF. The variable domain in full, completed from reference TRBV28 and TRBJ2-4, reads DVKVTQSSRYLVKRTGEKVFLECVQDMDHENMFWYRQDPGLGLRLIYFSYDVKMKEKGDIPEGYSVSREKKERFSLILESASTNQTSMYLCASSFGDRPNIQYFGAGTRLSVL.

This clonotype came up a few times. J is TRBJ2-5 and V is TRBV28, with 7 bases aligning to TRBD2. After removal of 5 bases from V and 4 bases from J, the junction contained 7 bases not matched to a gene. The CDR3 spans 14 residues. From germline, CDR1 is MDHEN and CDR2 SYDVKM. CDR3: CASSPSGGIETQYF. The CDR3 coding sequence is TGTGCCAGCAGTCCCTCCGGGGGGATAGAGACCCAGTACTTC.

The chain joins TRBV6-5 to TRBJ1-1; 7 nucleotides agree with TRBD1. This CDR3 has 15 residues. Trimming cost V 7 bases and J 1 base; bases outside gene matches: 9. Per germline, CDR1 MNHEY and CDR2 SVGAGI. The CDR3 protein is CASKMGTEGNTEAFF. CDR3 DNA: TGTGCCAGCAAGATGGGGACAGAGGGGAACACTGAAGCTTTCTTT.

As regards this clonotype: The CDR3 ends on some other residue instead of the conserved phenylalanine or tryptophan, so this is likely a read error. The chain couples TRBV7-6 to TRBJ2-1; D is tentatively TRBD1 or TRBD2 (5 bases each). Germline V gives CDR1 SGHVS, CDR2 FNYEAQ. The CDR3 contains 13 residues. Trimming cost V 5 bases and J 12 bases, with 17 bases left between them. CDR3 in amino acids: CASSMGPGGVQFL. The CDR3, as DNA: TGTGCCAGCAGCATGGGCCCTGGGGGTGTGCAGTTCCTC.

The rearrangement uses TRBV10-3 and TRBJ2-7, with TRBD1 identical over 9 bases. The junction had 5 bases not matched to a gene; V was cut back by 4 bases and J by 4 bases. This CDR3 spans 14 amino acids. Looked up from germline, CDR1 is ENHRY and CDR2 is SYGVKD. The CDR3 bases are TGTGCCATCAGTGGGGACAGGGATTCTTACGAGCAGTACTTC. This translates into CAISGDRDSYEQYF.

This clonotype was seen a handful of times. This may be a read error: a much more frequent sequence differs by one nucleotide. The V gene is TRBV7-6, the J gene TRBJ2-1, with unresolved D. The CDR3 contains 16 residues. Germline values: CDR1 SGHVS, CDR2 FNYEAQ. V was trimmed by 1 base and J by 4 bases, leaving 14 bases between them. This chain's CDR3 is CASSLGGDPRYNEQFF. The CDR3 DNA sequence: TGTGCCAGCAGCTTAGGAGGCGACCCGCGTTACAATGAGCAGTTCTTC.

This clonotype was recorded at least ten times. CDR3 sequence: CASSEYIGSQWVYNEQFF. The DNA for the CDR3 is TGTGCCAGCAGTGAATATATAGGCAGTCAATGGGTCTACAATGAGCAGTTCTTC. This sequence joins TRBV25-1 and TRBJ2-1; D gene uncertain. Germline lookup yields CDR1 MGHDK and CDR2 SYGVNS. This CDR3 has 18 amino acids. V gave up 0 bases and J gave up 3 bases, with 18 bases separating them.

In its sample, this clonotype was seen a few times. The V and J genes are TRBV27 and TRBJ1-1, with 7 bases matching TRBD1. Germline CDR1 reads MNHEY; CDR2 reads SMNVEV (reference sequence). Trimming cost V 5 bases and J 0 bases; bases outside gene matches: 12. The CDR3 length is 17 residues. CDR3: CASSPLRTGFMNTEAFF. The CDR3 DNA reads TGTGCCAGCAGTCCCCTTCGGACAGGATTCATGAACACTGAAGCTTTCTTT.

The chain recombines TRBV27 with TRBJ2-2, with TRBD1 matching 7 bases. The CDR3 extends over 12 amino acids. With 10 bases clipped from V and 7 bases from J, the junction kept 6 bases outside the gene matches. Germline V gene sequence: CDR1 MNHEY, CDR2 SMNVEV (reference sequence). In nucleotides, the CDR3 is TGTGCCACCCGGACAGGCGTCGGGGAGCTGTTTTTT. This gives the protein CATRTGVGELFF.

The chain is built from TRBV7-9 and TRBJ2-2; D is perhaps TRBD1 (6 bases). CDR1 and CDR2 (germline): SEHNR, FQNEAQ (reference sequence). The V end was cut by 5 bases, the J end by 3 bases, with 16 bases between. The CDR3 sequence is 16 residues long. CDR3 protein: CASSLPSGQYTGELFF. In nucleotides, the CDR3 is TGTGCCAGCAGCCTACCCTCCGGACAGTACACCGGGGAGCTGTTTTTT.

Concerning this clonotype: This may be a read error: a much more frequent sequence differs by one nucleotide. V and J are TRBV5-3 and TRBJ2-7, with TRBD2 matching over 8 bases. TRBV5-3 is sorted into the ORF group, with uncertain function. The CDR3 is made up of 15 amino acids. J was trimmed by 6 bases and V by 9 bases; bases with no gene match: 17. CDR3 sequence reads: CANSLYTRGGSEQYF. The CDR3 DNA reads TGTGCCAACAGCTTGTATACCCGGGGGGGCAGCGAGCAGTACTTC.

The CDR3 coding sequence is TGTGCCAGCAGTTACTCGGCAGGTCTCGCCTTACCTTCCGGGACGATGAACACTGAAGCTTTCTTT. Translation: CASSYSAGLALPSGTMNTEAFF. V is TRBV6-5 and J is TRBJ1-1; a possible D gene is TRBD1 (5 bases). Germline V CDR1 and CDR2: MNHEY, SVGAGI. The CDR3 covers 22 residues. Trimming took off 0 bases at V and 0 bases at J, with 29 bases between the two ends.

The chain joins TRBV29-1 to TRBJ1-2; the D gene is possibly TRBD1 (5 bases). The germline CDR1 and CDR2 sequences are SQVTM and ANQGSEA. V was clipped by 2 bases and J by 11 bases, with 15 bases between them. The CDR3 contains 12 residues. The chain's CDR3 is CSVEQGAMGYTF. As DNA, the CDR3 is TGCAGCGTTGAACAGGGTGCCATGGGGTACACCTTC.

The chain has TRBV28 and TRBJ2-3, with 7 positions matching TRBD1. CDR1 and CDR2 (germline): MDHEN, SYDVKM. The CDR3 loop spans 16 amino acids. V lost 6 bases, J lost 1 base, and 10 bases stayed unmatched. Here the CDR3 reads CASSSGTEIRTDTQYF. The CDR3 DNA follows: TGTGCCAGCAGCTCGGGGACAGAAATTCGCACAGATACGCAGTATTTT.

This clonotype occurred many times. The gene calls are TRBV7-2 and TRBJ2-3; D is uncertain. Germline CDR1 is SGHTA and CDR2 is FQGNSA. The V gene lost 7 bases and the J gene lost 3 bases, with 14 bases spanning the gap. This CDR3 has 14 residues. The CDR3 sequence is CASKRRLVTDTQYF. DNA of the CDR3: TGTGCCAGCAAGAGGCGGCTAGTAACAGATACGCAGTATTTT.

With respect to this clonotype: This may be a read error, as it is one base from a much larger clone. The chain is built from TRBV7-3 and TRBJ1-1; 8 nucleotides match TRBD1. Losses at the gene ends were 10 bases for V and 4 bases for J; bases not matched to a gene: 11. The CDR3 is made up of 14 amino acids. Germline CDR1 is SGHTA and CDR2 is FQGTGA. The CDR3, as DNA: TGTGCCAACAGTCCAGGGGGCTCTGGCACTGAAGCTTTCTTT. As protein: CANSPGGSGTEAFF.

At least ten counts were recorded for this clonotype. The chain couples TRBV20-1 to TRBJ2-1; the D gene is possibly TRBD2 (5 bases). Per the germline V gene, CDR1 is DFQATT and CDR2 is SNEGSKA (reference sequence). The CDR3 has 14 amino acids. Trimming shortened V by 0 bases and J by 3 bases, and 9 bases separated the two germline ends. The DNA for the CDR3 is TGCAGTGCTAGAGAACGTGACTACTACAATGAGCAGTTCTTC. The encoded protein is CSARERDYYNEQFF.

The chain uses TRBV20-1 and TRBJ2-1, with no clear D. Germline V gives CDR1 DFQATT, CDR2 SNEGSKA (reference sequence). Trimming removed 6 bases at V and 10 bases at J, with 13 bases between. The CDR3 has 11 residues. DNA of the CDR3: TGCAGTGCGGTCCGGTCGGAGGAGCAGTTCTTC. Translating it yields CSAVRSEEQFF.

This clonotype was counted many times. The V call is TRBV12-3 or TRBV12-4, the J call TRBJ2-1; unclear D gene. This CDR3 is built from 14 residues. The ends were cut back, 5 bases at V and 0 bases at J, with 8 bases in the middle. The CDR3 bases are TGTGCCAGCAGTCCACCTCCCTCCTACAATGAGCAGTTCTTC. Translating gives CASSPPPSYNEQFF.